The T cell receptor (beta chain) described here comes from a study of technical replicates of blood from several donors. This CDR3 is built from 13 residues. The germline V gene has CDR1 SGHNT and CDR2 YENEEA. Trimming left V 0 bases short and J 2 bases short, with 5 bases between. Profiling relied on immunoSEQ multiplex PCR, and the TCRdb table lists in-frame clones only, not all of them. This sample has tens of thousands of clones, with about 91% found just once. The specimen sequenced was T cells isolated from PBMCs. The TCR sequence derives from a human donor in good health. This chain joins TRBV11-3 and TRBJ2-7; no reliable D call. This chain's CDR3 is CASSLEAPYEQYF. In nucleotides, the CDR3 is TGTGCCAGCAGCTTAGAGGCTCCCTACGAGCAGTACTTC.